This T cell receptor (beta chain) originates from a study of cytomegalovirus exposure and HLA in healthy donors. Study results and limitations: Later analysis identified a missense DCLRE1C variant that was linked to TCR beta V- and J-gene trimming. An Asian-associated ancestry cluster reportedly showed fewer N-insertions than the approximately 650-donor mean in a later analysis. In a later analysis, at a false discovery rate of 0.05, under 20,000 TCR beta sequences were associated with HLA alleles.

The CDR3 has 12 residues. Trimming pared 4 bases from V and 10 bases from J, leaving 14 bases between. Germline CDR1 SGHDT, CDR2 YYEEEE. With 60 Vbeta and 13 Jbeta primers, the PCR was carried out. Assay: immunoSEQ multiplex PCR; the TCRdb copy retains only in-frame clones and omits some. The sample totals 65,000 to 95,000 clones; its top ten clones hold 7.5%. Of note for this clone: Its antigen is unknown.

This chain connects TRBV5-6 to TRBJ1-1; the D gene is possibly TRBD1 (6 bases). Sequencing used PBMCs. This sequence originates from a female donor in good health and CMV-seropositive. This CDR3 is CASSRQEGVAFF. The CDR3 DNA reads TGTGCCAGCAGCCGTCAAGAGGGGGTAGCTTTCTTT.